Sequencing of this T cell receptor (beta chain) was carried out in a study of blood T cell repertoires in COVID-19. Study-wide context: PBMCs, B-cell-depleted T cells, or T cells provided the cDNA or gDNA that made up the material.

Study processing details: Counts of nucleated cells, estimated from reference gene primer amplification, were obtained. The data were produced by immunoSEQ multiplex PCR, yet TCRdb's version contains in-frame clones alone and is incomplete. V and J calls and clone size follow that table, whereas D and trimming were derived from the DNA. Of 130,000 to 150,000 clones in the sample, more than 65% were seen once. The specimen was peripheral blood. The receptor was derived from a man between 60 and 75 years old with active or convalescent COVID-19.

The DNA of the CDR3 is TGTGCCAGCTCACCATCCACCCCTCAGCGGGATTACAATGAGCAGTTCTTC. It codes for CASSPSTPQRDYNEQFF. The gene calls are TRBV18 and TRBJ2-1; 7 bases are shared with TRBD2. This CDR3 region has 17 residues. CDR1 is KGHSH, CDR2 LQKENI, per germline. Trimming took 2 bases from V and 4 from J; bases not matched to a gene: 11.